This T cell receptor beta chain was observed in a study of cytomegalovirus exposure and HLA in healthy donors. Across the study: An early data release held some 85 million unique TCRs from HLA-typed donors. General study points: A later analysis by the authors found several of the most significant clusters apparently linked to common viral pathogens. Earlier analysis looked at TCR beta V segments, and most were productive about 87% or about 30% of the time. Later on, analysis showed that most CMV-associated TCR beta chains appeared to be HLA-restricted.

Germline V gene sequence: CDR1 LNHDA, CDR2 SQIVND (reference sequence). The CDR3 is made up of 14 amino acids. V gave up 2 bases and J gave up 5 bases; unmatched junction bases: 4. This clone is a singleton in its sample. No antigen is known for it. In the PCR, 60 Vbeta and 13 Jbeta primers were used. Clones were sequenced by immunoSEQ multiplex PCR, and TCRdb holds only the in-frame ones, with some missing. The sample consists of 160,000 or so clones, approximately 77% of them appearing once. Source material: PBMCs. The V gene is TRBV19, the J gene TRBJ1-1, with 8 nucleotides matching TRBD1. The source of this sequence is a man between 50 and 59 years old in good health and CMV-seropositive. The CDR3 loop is CASSISGGMTEAFF. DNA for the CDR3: TGTGCCAGTAGTATATCAGGGGGCATGACTGAAGCTTTCTTT. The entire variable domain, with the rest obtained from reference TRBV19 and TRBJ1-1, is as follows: DGGITQSPKYLFRKEGQNVTLSCEQNLNHDAMYWYRQDPGQGLRLIYYSQIVNDFQKGDIAEGYSVSREKKESFPLTVTSAQKNPTAFYLCASSISGGMTEAFFGQGTRLTVV.